The rows below give T cell receptor beta chains drawn from one sample of a study of CD8+CD57+ T cells in acquired aplastic anemia. Via MiXCR, TCRdb re-called the reads, giving one row per CDR3 protein. The sample holds around 210,000 distinct CDR3 sequences, more than 55% seen once. What was sequenced was sorted CD4+, CD8+, or CD8+CD57+ T cells (not recorded which) from PBMCs. These receptors came from a human donor with aplastic anemia. Both conserved end residues are part of each CDR3. Each record gives: V gene, D gene, CDR3 length, clone size, J gene, CDR3 protein, CDR3 DNA. The D gene is left open where the match is weak. Size tells how often a clone was seen (once, few, many) or the class of an expanded clone, and some rows leave it out.

V gene: TRBV7-2; D gene: TRBD1; CDR3 length: 15; clone size: -; J gene: TRBJ2-7; CDR3 protein: CASSEAGTGPYEQYF; CDR3 DNA: TGTGCCAGCAGCGAAGCCGGGACAGGGCCCTACGAGCAGTACTTC
V gene: TRBV24-1; D gene: TRBD1; CDR3 length: 15; clone size: -; J gene: TRBJ2-1; CDR3 protein: CATSDFNGQGNEQFF; CDR3 DNA: TGTGCCACCAGTGATTTTAATGGACAGGGGAATGAGCAGTTCTTC
V gene: TRBV3-1; D gene: -; CDR3 length: 14; clone size: -; J gene: TRBJ1-5; CDR3 protein: CASSQYTGNQPQHF; CDR3 DNA: TGTGCCAGCAGCCAATATACGGGAAATCAGCCCCAGCATTTT
V gene: TRBV10-1; D gene: TRBD2; CDR3 length: 16; clone size: -; J gene: TRBJ2-2; CDR3 protein: CASSVASGSNTGELFF; CDR3 DNA: TGCGCCAGCAGTGTGGCTAGCGGATCGAACACCGGGGAGCTGTTTTTT
V gene: TRBV6-1; D gene: -; CDR3 length: 12; clone size: few; J gene: TRBJ1-2; CDR3 protein: CASTPYRVGYTF; CDR3 DNA: TGTGCCAGCACCCCCTATCGAGTAGGCTACACCTTC
V gene: TRBV2; D gene: -; CDR3 length: 15; clone size: -; J gene: TRBJ2-1; CDR3 protein: CASRGGPEQEYEQFF; CDR3 DNA: TGTGCCAGCAGAGGAGGGCCGGAACAGGAATATGAGCAGTTCTTC
V gene: TRBV12-3/TRBV12-4; D gene: -; CDR3 length: 13; clone size: -; J gene: TRBJ1-6; CDR3 protein: CASSVVGYSPLHF; CDR3 DNA: TGTGCCAGCAGCGTAGTGGGGTATTCACCCCTCCACTTT
V gene: TRBV7-7; D gene: TRBD1; CDR3 length: 13; clone size: -; J gene: TRBJ2-2; CDR3 protein: CAVDRVATGELFF; CDR3 DNA: TGTGCCGTGGACAGGGTAGCCACCGGGGAGCTGTTTTTT
V gene: TRBV15; D gene: TRBD2; CDR3 length: 19; clone size: -; J gene: TRBJ2-7; CDR3 protein: CATSRDRVAGLAGDYEQYF; CDR3 DNA: TGTGCCACCAGCAGAGATCGGGTAGCGGGACTAGCGGGAGACTACGAGCAGTACTTC
V gene: TRBV5-1; D gene: -; CDR3 length: 15; clone size: -; J gene: TRBJ2-4; CDR3 protein: CASSVEGRTKNIQYF; CDR3 DNA: TGCGCCAGCAGCGTCGAGGGGAGGACCAAAAACATTCAGTACTTC
V gene: TRBV7-2; D gene: TRBD2; CDR3 length: 18; clone size: -; J gene: TRBJ2-1; CDR3 protein: CASSLGTSGGASDNEQFF; CDR3 DNA: TGTGCCAGCAGCTTAGGGACTAGCGGGGGGGCCAGCGACAATGAGCAGTTCTTC
V gene: TRBV7-9; D gene: TRBD1; CDR3 length: 17; clone size: -; J gene: TRBJ1-6; CDR3 protein: CASSLESTGPIGSPLHF; CDR3 DNA: TGTGCCAGCAGCCTAGAATCGACAGGGCCCATTGGGTCACCCCTCCACTTT
V gene: TRBV10-3; D gene: -; CDR3 length: 16; clone size: -; J gene: TRBJ1-6; CDR3 protein: CAISEFKTRGNSPLHF; CDR3 DNA: TGTGCCATCAGTGAGTTCAAAACCCGGGGGAATTCACCCCTCCACTTT
V gene: TRBV20-1; D gene: -; CDR3 length: 13; clone size: -; J gene: TRBJ2-2; CDR3 protein: CSARVRNTGELFF; CDR3 DNA: TGCAGTGCTAGGGTACGGAACACCGGGGAGCTGTTTTTT
V gene: TRBV10-3; D gene: TRBD2; CDR3 length: 16; clone size: -; J gene: TRBJ2-7; CDR3 protein: CAISESIIAGVGEQYF; CDR3 DNA: TGTGCCATCAGTGAGTCGATAATAGCGGGAGTTGGCGAGCAGTACTTC
V gene: TRBV19; D gene: TRBD1; CDR3 length: 16; clone size: -; J gene: TRBJ2-1; CDR3 protein: CASSIDGSTGNNEQFF; CDR3 DNA: TGTGCCAGTAGTATAGATGGATCGACAGGGAACAATGAGCAGTTCTTC
V gene: TRBV15; D gene: TRBD1; CDR3 length: 17; clone size: -; J gene: TRBJ2-5; CDR3 protein: CASSLPPSGQSQETQYF; CDR3 DNA: TGTGCCAGCAGCTTACCCCCCTCGGGACAGTCACAAGAGACCCAGTACTTC
V gene: TRBV6-4; D gene: TRBD2; CDR3 length: 16; clone size: -; J gene: TRBJ2-3; CDR3 protein: CASSDGLAGGTDTQYF; CDR3 DNA: TGTGCCAGCAGTGACGGACTAGCGGGAGGCACAGATACGCAGTATTTT
V gene: TRBV10-2; D gene: TRBD1; CDR3 length: 14; clone size: -; J gene: TRBJ1-5; CDR3 protein: CASSPGQINQPQHF; CDR3 DNA: TGCGCCAGCAGCCCGGGACAGATCAATCAGCCCCAGCATTTT
V gene: TRBV25-1; D gene: -; CDR3 length: 16; clone size: -; J gene: TRBJ2-7; CDR3 protein: CASSPNRRPSSYEQYF; CDR3 DNA: TGTGCCAGCAGTCCTAACAGAAGACCAAGCTCCTACGAGCAGTACTTC
V gene: TRBV20-1; D gene: -; CDR3 length: 14; clone size: -; J gene: TRBJ2-5; CDR3 protein: CSARAPLEQETQYF; CDR3 DNA: TGCAGTGCTAGAGCTCCATTGGAGCAAGAGACCCAGTACTTC
V gene: TRBV11-2; D gene: -; CDR3 length: 15; clone size: -; J gene: TRBJ1-6; CDR3 protein: CASSLNRPGDSPLHF; CDR3 DNA: TGTGCCAGCAGCTTAAACCGGCCCGGGGATTCACCCCTCCACTTT
V gene: TRBV15; D gene: -; CDR3 length: 15; clone size: -; J gene: TRBJ2-1; CDR3 protein: CATSSSRPAGDEQFF; CDR3 DNA: TGTGCCACCAGCAGCTCCAGGCCGGCAGGGGATGAGCAGTTCTTC
V gene: TRBV19; D gene: -; CDR3 length: 14; clone size: -; J gene: TRBJ1-1; CDR3 protein: CASSTGFMNTEAFF; CDR3 DNA: TGTGCCAGTAGTACAGGTTTCATGAACACTGAAGCTTTCTTT
V gene: TRBV7-2; D gene: -; CDR3 length: 13; clone size: -; J gene: TRBJ1-1; CDR3 protein: CASSRNMNTEAFF; CDR3 DNA: TGTGCCAGCAGCCGGAACATGAACACTGAAGCTTTCTTT
V gene: TRBV2; D gene: TRBD1; CDR3 length: 14; clone size: -; J gene: TRBJ2-7; CDR3 protein: CASRGTGGRYEQYF; CDR3 DNA: TGTGCCAGCAGGGGGACAGGGGGCCGCTACGAGCAGTACTTC
V gene: TRBV5-6; D gene: -; CDR3 length: 14; clone size: -; J gene: TRBJ1-2; CDR3 protein: CASSPVGGRDGYTF; CDR3 DNA: TGTGCCAGCAGCCCAGTGGGGGGGAGGGATGGCTACACCTTC
V gene: TRBV7-2; D gene: -; CDR3 length: 12; clone size: -; J gene: TRBJ2-4; CDR3 protein: CASSLPSDIQYF; CDR3 DNA: TGTGCCAGCAGCTTACCGTCGGACATTCAGTACTTC
V gene: TRBV5-1; D gene: -; CDR3 length: 16; clone size: many; J gene: TRBJ2-7; CDR3 protein: CASSLPGIMGTDEQYF; CDR3 DNA: TGCGCCAGCAGCTTGCCGGGAATCATGGGGACGGACGAGCAGTACTTC
V gene: TRBV7-2; D gene: -; CDR3 length: 13; clone size: -; J gene: TRBJ2-7; CDR3 protein: CASSLRSPYEQYF; CDR3 DNA: TGTGCCAGCAGCTTACGGAGTCCCTACGAGCAGTACTTC
V gene: TRBV14; D gene: -; CDR3 length: 15; clone size: -; J gene: TRBJ2-7; CDR3 protein: CASSQVRQGGDEQYF; CDR3 DNA: TGTGCCAGCAGCCAAGTTCGACAGGGAGGCGACGAGCAGTACTTC
V gene: TRBV9; D gene: -; CDR3 length: 14; clone size: -; J gene: TRBJ2-1; CDR3 protein: CASSLTSGQGEQFF; CDR3 DNA: TGTGCCAGCAGCCTTACGTCAGGGCAGGGGGAGCAGTTCTTC
V gene: TRBV10-3; D gene: TRBD2; CDR3 length: 13; clone size: -; J gene: TRBJ2-3; CDR3 protein: CAISGTSGDTQYF; CDR3 DNA: TGTGCCATCAGTGGAACTAGCGGAGATACGCAGTATTTT
V gene: TRBV7-3; D gene: -; CDR3 length: 13; clone size: -; J gene: TRBJ2-5; CDR3 protein: CASSFGQQETQYF; CDR3 DNA: TGTGCCAGCAGCTTCGGCCAGCAAGAGACCCAGTACTTC
V gene: TRBV20-1; D gene: -; CDR3 length: 13; clone size: few; J gene: TRBJ2-7; CDR3 protein: CSASHSPAYEQYF; CDR3 DNA: TGCAGTGCTAGTCATTCCCCAGCCTACGAGCAGTACTTC
V gene: TRBV7-2; D gene: -; CDR3 length: 16; clone size: -; J gene: TRBJ2-2; CDR3 protein: CASSLPGGANTGELFF; CDR3 DNA: TGTGCCAGCAGCTTACCGGGCGGGGCCAACACCGGGGAGCTGTTTTTT
V gene: TRBV7-9; D gene: TRBD1; CDR3 length: 18; clone size: -; J gene: TRBJ1-2; CDR3 protein: CASSLGVTGGTVDYGYTF; CDR3 DNA: TGTGCCAGCAGCTTAGGCGTGACAGGGGGAACGGTGGATTATGGCTACACCTTC
V gene: TRBV10-2; D gene: -; CDR3 length: 11; clone size: -; J gene: TRBJ1-2; CDR3 protein: CASSDRSGYTF; CDR3 DNA: TGCGCCAGCAGCGACAGAAGTGGCTACACCTTC
V gene: TRBV7-4; D gene: TRBD2; CDR3 length: 16; clone size: -; J gene: TRBJ2-5; CDR3 protein: CASMLAGGSGQETQYF; CDR3 DNA: TGTGCCAGCATGCTAGCGGGGGGATCGGGGCAAGAGACCCAGTACTTC
V gene: TRBV4-1; D gene: -; CDR3 length: 15; clone size: -; J gene: TRBJ1-3; CDR3 protein: CASGLTDSSGNTIYF; CDR3 DNA: TGCGCCAGCGGCCTCACCGACAGCTCTGGAAACACCATATATTTT
V gene: TRBV10-3; D gene: -; CDR3 length: 11; clone size: -; J gene: TRBJ2-1; CDR3 protein: CAISERNEQFF; CDR3 DNA: TGTGCCATCAGTGAGCGGAATGAGCAGTTCTTC
V gene: TRBV7-9; D gene: TRBD2; CDR3 length: 15; clone size: -; J gene: TRBJ2-1; CDR3 protein: CASASLAGGINEQFF; CDR3 DNA: TGTGCCAGCGCTAGCCTAGCGGGGGGCATCAATGAGCAGTTCTTC
V gene: TRBV15; D gene: TRBD1; CDR3 length: 16; clone size: -; J gene: TRBJ2-1; CDR3 protein: CATSRAARGRNNEQFF; CDR3 DNA: TGTGCCACCAGCAGAGCGGCCAGGGGGCGGAACAATGAGCAGTTCTTC
V gene: TRBV7-9; D gene: -; CDR3 length: 12; clone size: -; J gene: TRBJ2-1; CDR3 protein: CASSLRVGVQFF; CDR3 DNA: TGTGCCAGCAGCTTAAGGGTAGGGGTGCAGTTCTTC
V gene: TRBV5-6; D gene: TRBD1; CDR3 length: 14; clone size: -; J gene: TRBJ2-7; CDR3 protein: CASSFRGQAYEQYF; CDR3 DNA: TGTGCCAGCAGCTTTCGTGGACAGGCCTACGAGCAGTACTTC
V gene: TRBV5-6; D gene: -; CDR3 length: 13; clone size: many; J gene: TRBJ1-2; CDR3 protein: CASSLGGGYGYTF; CDR3 DNA: TGTGCCAGCAGCTTGGGGGGGGGCTATGGCTACACCTTC